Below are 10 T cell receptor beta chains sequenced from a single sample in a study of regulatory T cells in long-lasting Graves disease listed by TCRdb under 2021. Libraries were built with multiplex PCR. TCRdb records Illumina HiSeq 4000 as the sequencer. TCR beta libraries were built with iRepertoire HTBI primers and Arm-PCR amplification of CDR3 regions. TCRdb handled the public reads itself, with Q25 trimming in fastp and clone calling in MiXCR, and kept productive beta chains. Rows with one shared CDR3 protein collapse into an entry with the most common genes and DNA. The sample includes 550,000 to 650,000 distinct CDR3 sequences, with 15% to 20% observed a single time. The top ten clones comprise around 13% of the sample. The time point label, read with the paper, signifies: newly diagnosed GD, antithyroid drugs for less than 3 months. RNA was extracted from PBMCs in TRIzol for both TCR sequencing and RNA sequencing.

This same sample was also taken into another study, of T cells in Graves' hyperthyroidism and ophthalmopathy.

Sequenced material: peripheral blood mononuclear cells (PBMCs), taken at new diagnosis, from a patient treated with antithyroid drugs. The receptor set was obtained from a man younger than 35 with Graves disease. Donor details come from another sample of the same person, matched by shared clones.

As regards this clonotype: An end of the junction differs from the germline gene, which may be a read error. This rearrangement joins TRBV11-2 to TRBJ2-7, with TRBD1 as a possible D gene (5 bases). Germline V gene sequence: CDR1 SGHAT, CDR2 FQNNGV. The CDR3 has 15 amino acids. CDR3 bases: TGCGCCAGCAGCCATTCCAGGGCAACCTCCTACGAGCAGTACTTC. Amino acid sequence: CASSHSRATSYEQYF.

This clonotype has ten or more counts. This CDR3 reads CASSQGLANYNEQFF. CDR3 coding DNA: TGTGCCAGCAGCCAAGGACTAGCAAATTACAATGAGCAGTTCTTC. The rearrangement joins TRBV11-2 to TRBJ2-1; 8 bases align to TRBD2. The CDR3 length is 15 residues. With V trimmed by 5 bases and J by 4 bases, 7 bases remained unmatched. CDR1 SGHAT and CDR2 FQNNGV come from the germline V gene.

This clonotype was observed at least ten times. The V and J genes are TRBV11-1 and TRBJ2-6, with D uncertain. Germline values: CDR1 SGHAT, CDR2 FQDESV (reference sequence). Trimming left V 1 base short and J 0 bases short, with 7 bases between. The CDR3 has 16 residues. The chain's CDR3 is CASSLGPGSGANVLTF. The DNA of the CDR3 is TGTGCCAGCAGCTTAGGCCCGGGCTCTGGGGCCAACGTCCTGACTTTC.

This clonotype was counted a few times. The CDR3 nucleotides read TGCGCCAGCAGCTCCTCGACAGGGGGCAGGGAGACCCAGTACTTC. Translating gives CASSSSTGGRETQYF. The chain employs TRBV5-1 and TRBJ2-5; TRBD1 matches at 10 bases. V shed 3 bases, J shed 5 bases, and the junction held 7 bases outside the gene matches. Germline V gene lookup returns CDR1 SGHRS and CDR2 YFSETQ. The CDR3 runs 15 residues.

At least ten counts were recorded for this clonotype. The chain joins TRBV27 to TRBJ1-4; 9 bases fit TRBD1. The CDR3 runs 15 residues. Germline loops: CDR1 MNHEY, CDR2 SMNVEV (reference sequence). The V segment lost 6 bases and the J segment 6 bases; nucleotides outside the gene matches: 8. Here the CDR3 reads CASRPGQGWDEKLFF. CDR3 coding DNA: TGTGCCAGCAGGCCGGGACAGGGTTGGGATGAAAAACTGTTTTTT.

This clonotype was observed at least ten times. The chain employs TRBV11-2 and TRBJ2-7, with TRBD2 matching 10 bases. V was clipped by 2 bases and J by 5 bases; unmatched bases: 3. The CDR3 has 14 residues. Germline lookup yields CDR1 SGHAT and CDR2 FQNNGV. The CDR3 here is CASSLPSGRHEQYF. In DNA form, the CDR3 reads TGTGCCAGCAGCTTACCTAGCGGGAGACACGAGCAGTACTTC.

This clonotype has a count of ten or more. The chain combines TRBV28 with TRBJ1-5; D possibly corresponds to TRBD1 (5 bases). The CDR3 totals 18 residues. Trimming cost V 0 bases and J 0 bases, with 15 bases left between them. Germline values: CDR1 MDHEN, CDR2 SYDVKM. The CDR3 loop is CASSLWGVQAVSNQPQHF. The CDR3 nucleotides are TGTGCCAGCAGTTTATGGGGGGTGCAGGCGGTTAGCAATCAGCCCCAGCATTTT. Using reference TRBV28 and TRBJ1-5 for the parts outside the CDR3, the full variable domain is DVKVTQSSRYLVKRTGEKVFLECVQDMDHENMFWYRQDPGLGLRLIYFSYDVKMKEKGDIPEGYSVSREKKERFSLILESASTNQTSMYLCASSLWGVQAVSNQPQHFGDGTRLSIL.

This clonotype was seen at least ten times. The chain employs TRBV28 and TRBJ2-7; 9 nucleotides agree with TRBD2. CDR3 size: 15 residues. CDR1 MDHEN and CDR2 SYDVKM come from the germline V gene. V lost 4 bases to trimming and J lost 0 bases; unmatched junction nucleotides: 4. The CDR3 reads CASSSSSGNSYEQYF. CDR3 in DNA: TGTGCCAGCAGTTCGTCTAGCGGGAACTCCTACGAGCAGTACTTC.

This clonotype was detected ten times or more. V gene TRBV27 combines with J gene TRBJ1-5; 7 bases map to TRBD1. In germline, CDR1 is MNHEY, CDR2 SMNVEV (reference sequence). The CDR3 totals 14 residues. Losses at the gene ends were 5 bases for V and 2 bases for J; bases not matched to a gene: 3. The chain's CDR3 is CASSVDRGNQPQHF. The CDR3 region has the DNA TGTGCCAGCAGTGTCGACAGGGGCAATCAGCCCCAGCATTTT.

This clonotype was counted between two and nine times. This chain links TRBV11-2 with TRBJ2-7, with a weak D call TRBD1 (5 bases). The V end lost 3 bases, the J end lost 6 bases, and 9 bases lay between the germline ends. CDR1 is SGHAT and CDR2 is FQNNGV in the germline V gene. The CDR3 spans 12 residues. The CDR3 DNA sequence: TGTGCCAGCAGCTTGGGGCCGCCCGAGCAGTACTTC. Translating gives CASSLGPPEQYF.